One sample yielded the 15 T cell receptor beta chains listed below, sequenced in a study of T-cell memory formation after mild COVID-19. TCRdb itself ran the 5' RACE reads through MiXCR, one entry per CDR3 protein. The sample has roughly 180,000 distinct CDR3 sequences; around a sixth are singletons. Sequencing was done on a sample of PBMCs or a T cell subset sorted from them (not recorded which). These receptors were obtained from a man aged 18-30 years who had mild COVID-19 (a few samples of this study predate the infection). Cell type and time point are not known.

The V gene is TRBV11-2, the J gene TRBJ2-7; D is uncertain. Germline V CDR1 and CDR2: SGHAT, FQNNGV. The CDR3 extends over 14 amino acids. Trimming took 1 base from V and 3 from J, leaving 10 bases between them. The CDR3 region is CASSLALVRYEQYF. For the CDR3, the DNA is TGTGCCAGCAGCTTAGCTCTTGTGCGCTACGAGCAGTACTTC. Drawing the rest from reference TRBV11-2 and TRBJ2-7, the complete variable domain is EAGVAQSPRYKIIEKRQSVAFWCNPISGHATLYWYQQILGQGPKLLIQFQNNGVVDDSQLPKDRFSAERLKGVDSTLKIQPAKLEDSAVYLCASSLALVRYEQYFGPGTRLTVT.

The V call is TRBV5-4, the J call TRBJ1-6, with D tentatively TRBD1 (5 bases). Trimming pared 2 bases from V and 8 bases from J, leaving 14 bases between. There are 15 residues in the CDR3. Germline lookup yields CDR1 SGHNT and CDR2 YYREEE (reference sequence). In DNA, the CDR3 is TGTGCCAGCAGCTTCGTCGGGGGACGATATTCACCCCTCCACTTT. Amino acid sequence: CASSFVGGRYSPLHF.

This clonotype has only one observation. The rearrangement joins TRBV30 to TRBJ1-2; 8 nucleotides line up with TRBD1. The CDR3 totals 17 residues. V lost 4 bases, J lost 3 bases, and 16 bases stayed unmatched. Germline lookup yields CDR1 GTSNPN and CDR2 SVGIG (reference sequence). The CDR3 reads CAWTFEIRQGTDYGYTF. In nucleotides, the CDR3 is TGTGCCTGGACCTTTGAGATACGACAGGGGACGGACTATGGCTACACCTTC.

The genes are TRBV10-3 and TRBJ2-7; perhaps D is TRBD1 or TRBD2 (5 bases each). The CDR3 is made up of 12 amino acids. Germline V gene sequence: CDR1 ENHRY, CDR2 SYGVKD. V was shortened by 2 bases and J by 8 bases, with 10 bases between the two germline ends. CDR3 DNA: TGTGCCATCAGTGAGGTTCAGGGACAGCAGTACTTC. Amino acid sequence: CAISEVQGQQYF.

As to this clonotype: A much more abundant neighbour one base away suggests this may be a read error. The V and J genes are TRBV9 and TRBJ2-1; 11 nucleotides agree with TRBD2. After removal of 4 bases from V and 2 bases from J, the junction contained 2 bases not matched to a gene. Germline V gene sequence: CDR1 SGDLS, CDR2 YYNGEE. The CDR3 sequence is 15 residues long. The CDR3, as DNA: TGTGCCAGCAGCCCTAGCGGGGGGACCTACAATGAGCAGTTCTTC. Translated, it gives CASSPSGGTYNEQFF.

This chain uses TRBV7-6 with TRBJ2-7, with 7 bases that match TRBD2. The CDR3 covers 16 residues. Germline CDR1 and CDR2: SGHVS and FNYEAQ. After removal of 5 bases from V and 0 bases from J, the junction contained 10 bases not matched to a gene. CDR3 nucleotide sequence: TGTGCCAGCAGCCTCGGCCAGCAGCGGGACTCCTACGAGCAGTACTTC. Its translation: CASSLGQQRDSYEQYF.

There are a few counts of this clonotype. At one boundary the junction diverges from the germline segment, which might be a read error. The chain recombines TRBV6-2 or TRBV6-3 with TRBJ1-1; 8 nucleotides line up with TRBD1. The CDR3 is 13 residues long. CDR1 is MNHEY, CDR2 SVGEGT, per germline. CDR3 loop: CASSYAPGQEALF. The CDR3 DNA follows: TGTGCCAGCAGTTACGCCCCGGGACAGGAGGCCCTCTTT.

This sequence joins TRBV20-1 and TRBJ2-2, with TRBD2 identical over 8 bases. This CDR3 spans 14 amino acids. Germline V gene lookup returns CDR1 DFQATT and CDR2 SNEGSKA (reference sequence). With 2 bases clipped from V and 6 bases from J, the junction kept 5 bases outside the gene matches. The CDR3 spells CSARFPGGPGELFF. The CDR3 coding sequence is TGCAGTGCTAGATTTCCGGGGGGGCCCGGGGAGCTGTTTTTT.

This clonotype has more than one count but fewer than ten. The CDR3 DNA reads TGTGCCACGGGACAGATTTACAATGAGCAGTTCTTC. This translates into CATGQIYNEQFF. This sequence joins TRBV6-2 or TRBV6-3 and TRBJ2-1; 7 bases agree with TRBD1. The V gene end was trimmed by 10 bases and the J gene end by 4 bases; junction bases not matched to a gene: 4. Germline V CDR1 and CDR2: MNHEY, SVGEGT. This CDR3 spans 12 amino acids.

This clonotype was seen only a few times. The chain couples TRBV24-1 to TRBJ2-3; D is ambiguous. This CDR3 comprises 17 residues. Germline CDR1 KGHDR, CDR2 SFDVKD. Trimming removed 8 bases from V and 0 bases from J, with 20 bases in between. CDR3 in DNA: TGTGCCACCACCGGATTTGACGGATCCTCTAGCACAGATACGCAGTATTTT. Amino acids: CATTGFDGSSSTDTQYF.

This clonotype was seen a few times. The rearrangement links TRBV20-1 to TRBJ2-3; TRBD2 is a possible D gene (6 bases). From germline, CDR1 is DFQATT and CDR2 SNEGSKA (reference sequence). The CDR3 runs to 15 residues. V shed 2 bases and J shed 2 bases, with 14 bases lying between them. CDR3 sequence (DNA): TGCAGTGCTAGACATTCGGGGGAGCCCACAGATACGCAGTATTTT. Its protein product is CSARHSGEPTDTQYF.

This clonotype was seen more than once but under ten times. The V gene is TRBV18, the J gene TRBJ2-1, with D uncertain. Germline values: CDR1 KGHSH, CDR2 LQKENI. There are 12 residues in the CDR3. V gave up 4 bases and J gave up 3 bases, with 4 bases separating them. Here the CDR3 reads CASSLLYNEQFF. The CDR3 bases are TGTGCCAGCTCACTCCTCTACAATGAGCAGTTCTTC.

At least ten counts were recorded for this clonotype. V and J are TRBV20-1 and TRBJ1-2; TRBD1 matches 8 bases. CDR1 and CDR2 (germline): DFQATT, SNEGSKA (reference sequence). V dropped 4 bases and J dropped 6; count of bases not matched to a gene: 7. This CDR3 has 13 residues. CDR3 loop: CSATLETGDGYTF. As DNA, the CDR3 is TGCAGTGCTACGTTAGAGACAGGGGATGGCTACACCTTC.

The V gene is TRBV2, the J gene TRBJ2-7, with D possibly matching TRBD1 (6 bases). The CDR3 contains 12 residues. The V and J ends lost 5 bases and 4 bases respectively, with 9 bases between them. Germline values: CDR1 SNHLY, CDR2 FYNNEI. CDR3: CASSRQAYEQYV. The DNA of the CDR3 is TGTGCCAGCAGTAGACAGGCGTACGAGCAGTACGTC.

The chain uses TRBV20-1 and TRBJ1-6, with 12 bases fitting TRBD1. The CDR3 extends over 17 amino acids. Germline assignment: CDR1 DFQATT and CDR2 SNEGSKA (reference sequence). J lost 4 bases, V lost 4 bases, and 8 bases had no gene match. CDR3 residues: CSATGTGGEIYNSPLHF. CDR3 nucleotide sequence: TGCAGTGCTACCGGGACAGGGGGCGAGATTTATAATTCACCCCTCCACTTT.